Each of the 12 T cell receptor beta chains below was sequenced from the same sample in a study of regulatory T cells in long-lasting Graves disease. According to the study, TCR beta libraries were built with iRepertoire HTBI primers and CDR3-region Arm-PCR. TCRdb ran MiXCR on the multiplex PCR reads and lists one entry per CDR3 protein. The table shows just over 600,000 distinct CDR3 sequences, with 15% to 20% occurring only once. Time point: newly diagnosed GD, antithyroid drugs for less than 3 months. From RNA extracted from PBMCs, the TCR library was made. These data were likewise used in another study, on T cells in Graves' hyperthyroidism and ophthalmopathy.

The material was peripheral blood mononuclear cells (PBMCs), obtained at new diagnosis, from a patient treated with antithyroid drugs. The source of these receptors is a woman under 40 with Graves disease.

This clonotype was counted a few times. CDR3 protein: CASSQSTLLGEQFF. The CDR3 coding sequence is TGTGCCAGCAGCCAATCCACTCTCCTAGGTGAGCAGTTCTTC. The chain recombines TRBV3-1 with TRBJ2-1, with D uncertain. V lost 2 bases to trimming and J lost 9 bases, with 14 bases between them. The CDR3 runs 14 residues. The germline V gene encodes CDR1 LGHDT and CDR2 YNNKEL (reference sequence).

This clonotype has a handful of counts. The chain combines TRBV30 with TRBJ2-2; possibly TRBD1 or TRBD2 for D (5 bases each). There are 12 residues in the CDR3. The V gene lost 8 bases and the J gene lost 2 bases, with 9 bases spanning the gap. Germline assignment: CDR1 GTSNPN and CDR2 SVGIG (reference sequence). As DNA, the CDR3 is TGTGCCCAGGGACCTAACACCGGGGAGCTGTTTTTT. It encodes CAQGPNTGELFF.

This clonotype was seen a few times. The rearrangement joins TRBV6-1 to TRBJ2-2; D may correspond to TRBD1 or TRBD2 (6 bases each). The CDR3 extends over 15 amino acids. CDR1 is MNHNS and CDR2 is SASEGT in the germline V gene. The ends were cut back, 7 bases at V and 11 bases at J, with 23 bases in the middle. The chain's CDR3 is CASILGGQALGELFF. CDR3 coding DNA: TGTGCCAGCATTCTGGGGGGACAAGCCCTTGGAGAGCTGTTTTTT.

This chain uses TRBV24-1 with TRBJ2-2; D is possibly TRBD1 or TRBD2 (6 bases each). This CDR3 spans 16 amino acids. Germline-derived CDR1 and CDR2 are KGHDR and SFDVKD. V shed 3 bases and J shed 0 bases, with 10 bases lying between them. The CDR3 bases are TGTGCCACCAGTGATCCGAGGGGGGCGAACACCGGGGAGCTGTTTTTT. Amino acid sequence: CATSDPRGANTGELFF.

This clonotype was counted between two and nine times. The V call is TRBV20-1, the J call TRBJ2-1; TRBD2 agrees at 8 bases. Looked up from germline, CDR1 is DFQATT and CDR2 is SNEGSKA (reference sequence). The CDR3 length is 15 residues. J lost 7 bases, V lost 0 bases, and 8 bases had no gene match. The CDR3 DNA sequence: TGCAGTGCTAGAGATCTGGGACTAGTGATTAATGAGCAGTTCTTC. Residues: CSARDLGLVINEQFF.

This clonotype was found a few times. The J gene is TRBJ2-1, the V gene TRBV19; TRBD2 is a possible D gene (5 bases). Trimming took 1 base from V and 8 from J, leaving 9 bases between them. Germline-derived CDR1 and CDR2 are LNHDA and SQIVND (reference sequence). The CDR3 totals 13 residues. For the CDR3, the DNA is TGTGCCAGTAGTATAGGAACCGGGGATGAGCAGTTCTTC. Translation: CASSIGTGDEQFF.

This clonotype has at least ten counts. The CDR3 region is CASRSGPWTSLEEQYF. CDR3 sequence (DNA): TGCGCCAGCAGATCCGGACCCTGGACTAGCTTAGAGGAGCAGTACTTC. This chain links TRBV5-1 with TRBJ2-7; 8 bases fit TRBD2. V dropped 5 bases and J dropped 7; count of bases not matched to a gene: 17. This CDR3 is 16 amino acids long. CDR1 SGHRS and CDR2 YFSETQ come from the germline V gene.

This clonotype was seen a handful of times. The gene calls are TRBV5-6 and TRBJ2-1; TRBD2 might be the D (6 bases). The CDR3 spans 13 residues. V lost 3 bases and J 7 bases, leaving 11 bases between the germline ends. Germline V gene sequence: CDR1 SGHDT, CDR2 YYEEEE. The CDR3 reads CASSWDAGNEQFF. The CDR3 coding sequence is TGTGCCAGCAGCTGGGACGCGGGGAATGAGCAGTTCTTC.

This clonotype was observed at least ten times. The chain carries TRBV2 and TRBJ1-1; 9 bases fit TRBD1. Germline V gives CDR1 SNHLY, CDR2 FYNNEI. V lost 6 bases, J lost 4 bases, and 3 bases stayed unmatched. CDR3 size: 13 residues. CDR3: CASSATGGTEAFF. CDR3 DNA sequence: TGTGCCAGCAGCGCGACAGGGGGCACTGAAGCTTTCTTT.

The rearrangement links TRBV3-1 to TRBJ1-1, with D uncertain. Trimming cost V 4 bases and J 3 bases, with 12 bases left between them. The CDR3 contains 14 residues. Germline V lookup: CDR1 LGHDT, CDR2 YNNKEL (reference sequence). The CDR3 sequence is CASSPSDWDTEAFF. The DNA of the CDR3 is TGTGCCAGCAGCCCATCTGATTGGGACACTGAAGCTTTCTTT.

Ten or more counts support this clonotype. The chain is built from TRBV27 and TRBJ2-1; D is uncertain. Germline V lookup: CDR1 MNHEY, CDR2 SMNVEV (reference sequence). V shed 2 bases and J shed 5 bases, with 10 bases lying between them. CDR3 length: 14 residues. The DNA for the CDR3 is TGTGCCAGCAGTTTAACCTCCCTCAACAATGAGCAGTTCTTC. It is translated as CASSLTSLNNEQFF.

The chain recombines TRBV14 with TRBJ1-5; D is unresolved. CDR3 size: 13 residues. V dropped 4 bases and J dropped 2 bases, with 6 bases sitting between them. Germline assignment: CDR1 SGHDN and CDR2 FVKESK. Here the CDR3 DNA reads TGTGCCAGCAGCCGTTATCGCAATCAGCCCCAGCATTTT. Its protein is CASSRYRNQPQHF. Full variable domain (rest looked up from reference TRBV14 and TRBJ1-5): EAGVTQFPSHSVIEKGQTVTLRCDPISGHDNLYWYRRVMGKEIKFLLHFVKESKQDESGMPNNRFLAERTGGTYSTLKVQPAELEDSGVYFCASSRYRNQPQHFGDGTRLSIL.